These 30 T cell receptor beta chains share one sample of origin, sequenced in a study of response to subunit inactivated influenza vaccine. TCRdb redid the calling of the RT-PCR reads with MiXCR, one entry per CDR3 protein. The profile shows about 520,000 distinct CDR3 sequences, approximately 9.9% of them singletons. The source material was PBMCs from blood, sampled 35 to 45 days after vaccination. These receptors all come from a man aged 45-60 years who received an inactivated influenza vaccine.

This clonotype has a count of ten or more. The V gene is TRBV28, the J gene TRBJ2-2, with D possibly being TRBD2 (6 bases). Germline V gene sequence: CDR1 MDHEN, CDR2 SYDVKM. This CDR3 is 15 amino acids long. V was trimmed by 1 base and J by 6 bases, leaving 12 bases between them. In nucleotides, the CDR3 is TGTGCCAGCAGTTTATCCGGGAGAGGAGCCGGGGAGCTGTTTTTT. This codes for CASSLSGRGAGELFF. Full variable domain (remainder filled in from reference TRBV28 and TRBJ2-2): DVKVTQSSRYLVKRTGEKVFLECVQDMDHENMFWYRQDPGLGLRLIYFSYDVKMKEKGDIPEGYSVSREKKERFSLILESASTNQTSMYLCASSLSGRGAGELFFGEGSRLTVL.

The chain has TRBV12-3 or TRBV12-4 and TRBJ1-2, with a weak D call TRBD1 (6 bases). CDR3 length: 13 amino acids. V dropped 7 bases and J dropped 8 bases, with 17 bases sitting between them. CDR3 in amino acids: CASNRRGGRGYTF. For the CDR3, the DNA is TGTGCCAGCAATCGGAGGGGGGGCAGGGGCTACACCTTC.

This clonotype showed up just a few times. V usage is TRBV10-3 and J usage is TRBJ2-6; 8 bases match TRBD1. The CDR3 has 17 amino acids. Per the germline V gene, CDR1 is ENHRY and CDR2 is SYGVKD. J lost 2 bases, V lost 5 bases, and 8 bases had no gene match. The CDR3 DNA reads TGTGCCATCAGTCCAACAGGGGGTTCAACTGGGGCCAACGTCCTGACTTTC. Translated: CAISPTGGSTGANVLTF.

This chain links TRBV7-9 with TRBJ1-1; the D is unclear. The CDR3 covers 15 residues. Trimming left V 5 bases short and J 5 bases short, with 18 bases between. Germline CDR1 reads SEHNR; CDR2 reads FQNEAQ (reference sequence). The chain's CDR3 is CASSPQGRVETEAFF. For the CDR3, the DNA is TGTGCCAGCAGCCCCCAAGGACGGGTGGAAACTGAAGCTTTCTTT.

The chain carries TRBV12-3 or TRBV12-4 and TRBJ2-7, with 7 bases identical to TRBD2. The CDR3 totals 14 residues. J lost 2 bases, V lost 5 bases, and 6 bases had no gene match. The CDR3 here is CASSTSAGTYEQYF. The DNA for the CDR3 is TGTGCCAGCAGTACTAGCGCGGGGACCTACGAGCAGTACTTC.

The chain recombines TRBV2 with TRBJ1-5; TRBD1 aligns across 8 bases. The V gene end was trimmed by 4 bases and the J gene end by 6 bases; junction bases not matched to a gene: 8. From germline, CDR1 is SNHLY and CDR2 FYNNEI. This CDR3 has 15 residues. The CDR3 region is CASSALTGGGQPQHF. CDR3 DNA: TGTGCCAGCAGTGCACTCACAGGGGGTGGTCAGCCCCAGCATTTT.

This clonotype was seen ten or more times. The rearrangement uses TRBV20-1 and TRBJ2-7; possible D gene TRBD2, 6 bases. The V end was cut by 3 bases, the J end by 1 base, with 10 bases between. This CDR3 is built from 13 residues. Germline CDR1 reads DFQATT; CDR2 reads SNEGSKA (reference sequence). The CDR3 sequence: CSASAGRSYEQYF. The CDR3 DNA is TGCAGTGCTAGCGCAGGGAGGTCCTACGAGCAGTACTTC.

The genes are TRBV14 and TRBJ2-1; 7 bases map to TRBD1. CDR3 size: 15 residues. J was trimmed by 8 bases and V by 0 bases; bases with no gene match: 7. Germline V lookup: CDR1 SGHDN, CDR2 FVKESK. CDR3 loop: CASSQDMTGIHEQFF. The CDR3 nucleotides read TGTGCCAGCAGCCAAGATATGACAGGGATCCATGAGCAGTTCTTC.

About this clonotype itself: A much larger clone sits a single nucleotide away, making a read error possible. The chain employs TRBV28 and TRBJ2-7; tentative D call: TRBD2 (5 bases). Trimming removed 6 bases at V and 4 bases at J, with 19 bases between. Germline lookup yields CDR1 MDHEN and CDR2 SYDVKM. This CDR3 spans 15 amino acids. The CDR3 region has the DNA TGTGCCAGCAGCCCTACGGTGAGGGTCGGATACGAGCAGTACTTC. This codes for CASSPTVRVGYEQYF.

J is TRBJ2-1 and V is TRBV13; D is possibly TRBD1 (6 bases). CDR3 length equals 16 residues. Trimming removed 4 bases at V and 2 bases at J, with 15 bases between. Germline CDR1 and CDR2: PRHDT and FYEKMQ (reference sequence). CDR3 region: CASSSHRESTYNEQFF. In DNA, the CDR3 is TGTGCCAGCAGCTCCCACAGGGAGTCGACCTACAATGAGCAGTTCTTC. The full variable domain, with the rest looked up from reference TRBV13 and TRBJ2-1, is AAGVIQSPRHLIKEKRETATLKCYPIPRHDTVYWYQQGPGQDPQFLISFYEKMQSDKGSIPDRFSAQQFSDYHSELNMSSLELGDSALYFCASSSHRESTYNEQFFGPGTRLTVL.

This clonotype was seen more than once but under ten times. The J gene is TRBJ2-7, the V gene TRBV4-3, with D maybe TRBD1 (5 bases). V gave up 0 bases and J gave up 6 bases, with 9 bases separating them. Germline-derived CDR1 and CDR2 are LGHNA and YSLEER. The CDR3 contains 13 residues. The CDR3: CASSQDLQGEQYF. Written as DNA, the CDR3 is TGCGCCAGCAGCCAAGATCTGCAGGGCGAGCAGTACTTC.

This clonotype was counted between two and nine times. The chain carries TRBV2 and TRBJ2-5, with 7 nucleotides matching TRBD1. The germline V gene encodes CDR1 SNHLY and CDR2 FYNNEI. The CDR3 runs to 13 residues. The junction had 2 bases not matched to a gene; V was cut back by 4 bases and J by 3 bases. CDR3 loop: CASSGTGEETQYF. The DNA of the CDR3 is TGTGCCAGCAGTGGGACAGGAGAAGAGACCCAGTACTTC.

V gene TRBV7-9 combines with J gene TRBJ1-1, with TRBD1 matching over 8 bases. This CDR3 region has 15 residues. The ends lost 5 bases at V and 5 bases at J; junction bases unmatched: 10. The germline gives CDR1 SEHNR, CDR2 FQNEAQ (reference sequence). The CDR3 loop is CASSDPPGGRTEAFF. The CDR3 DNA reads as TGTGCCAGCAGCGACCCGCCAGGGGGCAGGACTGAAGCTTTCTTT.

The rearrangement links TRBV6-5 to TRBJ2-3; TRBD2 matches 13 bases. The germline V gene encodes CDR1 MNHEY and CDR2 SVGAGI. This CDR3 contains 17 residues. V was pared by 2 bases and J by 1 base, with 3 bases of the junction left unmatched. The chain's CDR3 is CASSYTGTSGGTDTQYF. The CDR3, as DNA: TGTGCCAGCAGTTACACCGGGACTAGCGGGGGCACAGATACGCAGTATTTT.

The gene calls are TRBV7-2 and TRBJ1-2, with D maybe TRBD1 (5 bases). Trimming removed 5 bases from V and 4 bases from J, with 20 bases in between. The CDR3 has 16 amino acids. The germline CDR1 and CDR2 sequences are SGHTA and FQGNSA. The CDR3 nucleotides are TGTGCCAGCAGCCCCGGGACCCCTATCCCCATCTATGGCTACACCTTC. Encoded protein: CASSPGTPIPIYGYTF.

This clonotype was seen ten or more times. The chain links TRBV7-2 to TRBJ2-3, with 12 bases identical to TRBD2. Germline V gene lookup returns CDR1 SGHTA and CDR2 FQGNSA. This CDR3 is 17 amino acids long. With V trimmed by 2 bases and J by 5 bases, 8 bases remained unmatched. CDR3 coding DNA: TGTGCCAGCAGCTTATACCTAGCGGGAGGGCCGGGAGATACGCAGTATTTT. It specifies CASSLYLAGGPGDTQYF.

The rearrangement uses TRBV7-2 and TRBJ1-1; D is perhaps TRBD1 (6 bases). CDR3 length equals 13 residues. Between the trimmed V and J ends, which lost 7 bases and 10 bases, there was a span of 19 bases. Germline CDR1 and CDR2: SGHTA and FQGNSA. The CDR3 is CASNLQGGARAFF. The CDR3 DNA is TGTGCCAGCAATCTACAGGGAGGGGCGAGAGCTTTCTTT.

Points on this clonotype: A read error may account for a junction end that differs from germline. Here the CDR3 reads CAGSRGTYNGQFF. CDR3 coding DNA: TGTGCCGGATCGCGGGGGACCTACAATGGGCAGTTCTTC. The rearrangement links TRBV5-5 to TRBJ2-1; 7 positions match TRBD2. Germline V gives CDR1 SGHKS, CDR2 YYEKEE (reference sequence). This CDR3 is 13 amino acids long.

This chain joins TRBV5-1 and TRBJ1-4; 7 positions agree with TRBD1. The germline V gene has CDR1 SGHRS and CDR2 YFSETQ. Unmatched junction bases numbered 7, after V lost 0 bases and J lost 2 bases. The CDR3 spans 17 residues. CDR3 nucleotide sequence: TGCGCCAGCAGCTTGGCCCCTGACAGGGCCACTAATGAAAAACTGTTTTTT. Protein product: CASSLAPDRATNEKLFF.

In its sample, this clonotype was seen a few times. CDR3 coding DNA: TGTGCCAGCAGTCCCCAAGGTCATAGCTCCTACAATGAGCAGTTCTTC. It encodes CASSPQGHSSYNEQFF. J is TRBJ2-1 and V is TRBV27; D unclear. Trimming stripped 5 bases from V and 0 bases from J, with 14 bases between. This CDR3 is built from 16 residues. Germline assignment: CDR1 MNHEY and CDR2 SMNVEV (reference sequence).

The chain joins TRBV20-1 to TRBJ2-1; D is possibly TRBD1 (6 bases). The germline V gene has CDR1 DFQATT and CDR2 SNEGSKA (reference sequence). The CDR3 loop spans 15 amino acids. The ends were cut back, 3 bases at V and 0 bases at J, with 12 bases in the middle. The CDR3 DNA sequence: TGCAGTGCTAGTACAGGGTCAAGCTCCTACAATGAGCAGTTCTTC. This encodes CSASTGSSSYNEQFF.

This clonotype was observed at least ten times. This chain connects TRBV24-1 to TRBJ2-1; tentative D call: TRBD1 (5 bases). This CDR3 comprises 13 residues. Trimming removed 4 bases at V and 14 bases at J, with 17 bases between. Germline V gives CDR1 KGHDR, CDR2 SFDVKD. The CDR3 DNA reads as TGTGCCACCAGTGAGGCTCCAAGAGACAGAAAGTTCTTC. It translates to CATSEAPRDRKFF.

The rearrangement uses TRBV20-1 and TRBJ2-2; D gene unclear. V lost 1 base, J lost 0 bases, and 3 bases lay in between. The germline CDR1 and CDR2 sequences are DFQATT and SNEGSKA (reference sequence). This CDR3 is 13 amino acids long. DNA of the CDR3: TGCAGTGCTAGAGCCACGAACACCGGGGAGCTGTTTTTT. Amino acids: CSARATNTGELFF.

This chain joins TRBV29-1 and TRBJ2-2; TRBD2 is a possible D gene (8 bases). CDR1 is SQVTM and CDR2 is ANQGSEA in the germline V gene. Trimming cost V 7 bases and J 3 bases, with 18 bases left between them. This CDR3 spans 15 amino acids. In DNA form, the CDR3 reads TGCAGCGCTGCGGGAGGAGACAGGGACACCGGGGAGCTGTTTTTT. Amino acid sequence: CSAAGGDRDTGELFF.

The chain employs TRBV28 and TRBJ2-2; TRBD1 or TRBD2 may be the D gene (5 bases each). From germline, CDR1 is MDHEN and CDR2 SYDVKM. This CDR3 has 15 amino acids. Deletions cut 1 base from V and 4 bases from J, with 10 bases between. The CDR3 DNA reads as TGTGCCAGCAGTTTATTCCAGGGACCCACCGGGGAGCTGTTTTTT. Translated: CASSLFQGPTGELFF.

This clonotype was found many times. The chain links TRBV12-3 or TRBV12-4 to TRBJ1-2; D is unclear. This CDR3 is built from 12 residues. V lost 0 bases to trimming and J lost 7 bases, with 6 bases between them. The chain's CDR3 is CASSLAVGGYTF. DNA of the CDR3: TGTGCCAGCAGTTTAGCCGTGGGTGGCTACACCTTC.

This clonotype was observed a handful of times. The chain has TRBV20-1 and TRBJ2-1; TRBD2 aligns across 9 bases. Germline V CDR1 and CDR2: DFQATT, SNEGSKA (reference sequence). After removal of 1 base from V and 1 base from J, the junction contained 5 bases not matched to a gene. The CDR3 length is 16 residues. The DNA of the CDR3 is TGCAGTGCTAGAGGGTTTAGCGGGAGTTCCTACAATGAGCAGTTCTTC. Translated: CSARGFSGSSYNEQFF.

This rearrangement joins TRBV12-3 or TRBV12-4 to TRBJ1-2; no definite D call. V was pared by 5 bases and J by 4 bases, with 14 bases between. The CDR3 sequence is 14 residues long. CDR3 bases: TGTGCCAGCAGTCCTCAACCGGAAAGCTATGGCTACACCTTC. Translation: CASSPQPESYGYTF.

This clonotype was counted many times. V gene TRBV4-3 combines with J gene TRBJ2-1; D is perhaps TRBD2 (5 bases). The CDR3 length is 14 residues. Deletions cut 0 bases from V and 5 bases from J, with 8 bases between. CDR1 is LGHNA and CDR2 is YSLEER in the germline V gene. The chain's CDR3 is CASSQDSRDNEQFF. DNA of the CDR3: TGCGCCAGCAGCCAAGATTCGAGGGACAATGAGCAGTTCTTC.

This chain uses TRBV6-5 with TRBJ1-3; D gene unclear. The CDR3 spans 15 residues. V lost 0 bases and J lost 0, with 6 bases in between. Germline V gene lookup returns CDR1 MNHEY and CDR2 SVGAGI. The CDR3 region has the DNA TGTGCCAGCAGTTACTCACGAATCTCTGGAAACACCATATATTTT. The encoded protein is CASSYSRISGNTIYF.